The clone carrying this T cell receptor beta chain has just a few counts. V lost 0 bases and J lost 8, with 16 bases in between. Germline CDR1 LGHDT, CDR2 YNNKEL (reference sequence). The CDR3 is 16 amino acids. A second PCR of 7 to 11 cycles used a sample-barcoded 5' primer and a J-beta primer mix. From the 5' RACE reads, TCRdb called clonotypes with MiXCR, one entry per CDR3 protein. Counted here are roughly 500,000 distinct CDR3 sequences, 27% occurring once; the ten biggest clones make up around 18%. The sample comes from a study of blood T cells in healthy people across ages. The TCR was taken from a woman aged 70-85 years in good health. Sequencing was carried out using blood. This sequence joins TRBV3-1 and TRBJ1-4; no clear D gene. The CDR3, as DNA: TGTGCCAGCAGCCAAGATCTCGCTGGGTGGGAGGAAAAACTGTTTTTT. Amino acids: CASSQDLAGWEEKLFF. The variable domain in full, completed from reference TRBV3-1 and TRBJ1-4, reads DTAVSQTPKYLVTQMGNDKSIKCEQNLGHDTMYWYKQDSKKFLKIMFSYNNKELIINETVPNRFSPKSPDKAHLNLHINSLELGDSAVYFCASSQDLAGWEEKLFFGSGTQLSVL.